The 6 T cell receptor beta chains in this list originate from one sample, sequenced in a study of T cell responses to AZD1222 COVID-19 vaccine. The repertoire was sequenced with immunoSEQ multiplex PCR; TCRdb's copy has only in-frame clones and lacks some. The top ten clones hold around a sixth of a sample with 110,000 or so clones, roughly 84% of them seen once. Sequences were derived from peripheral blood, sampled on day 0 of AZD1222 vaccination. The receptors were gathered from an adult in good health.

This clone was found a few times. V gene TRBV10-3 combines with J gene TRBJ2-7; 10 bases fit TRBD1. Per germline, CDR1 ENHRY and CDR2 SYGVKD. CDR3 size: 16 residues. J was trimmed by 2 bases and V by 4 bases; bases with no gene match: 8. DNA of the CDR3: TGTGCCATCAGTGGGACAAACGGGACAGGGGCCTACGAGCAGTACTTC. It encodes CAISGTNGTGAYEQYF.

This rearrangement joins TRBV5-1 to TRBJ1-3; weak D call: TRBD1 (6 bases). V lost 0 bases to trimming and J lost 6 bases, with 16 bases between them. Germline V lookup: CDR1 SGHRS, CDR2 YFSETQ. CDR3 length: 16 amino acids. CDR3 DNA sequence: TGCGCCAGCAGCTTGGACGGCAGGGGTCGAGAAAACACCATATATTTT. Translated, it gives CASSLDGRGRENTIYF.

This clone was recorded a few times. The J gene is TRBJ1-5, the V gene TRBV19; 8 positions agree with TRBD1. Germline V gene lookup returns CDR1 LNHDA and CDR2 SQIVND (reference sequence). CDR3 size: 17 residues. The trim removed 3 bases at V and 4 bases at J, leaving 11 bases unmatched. CDR3 residues: CASSMLSGGVRNQPQHF. The CDR3 DNA is TGTGCCAGTAGTATGCTCTCAGGGGGCGTACGAAATCAGCCCCAGCATTTT.

V usage is TRBV11-2 and J usage is TRBJ1-2; TRBD1 is a possible D gene (6 bases). Germline CDR1 is SGHAT and CDR2 is FQNNGV. The ends were cut back, 6 bases at V and 7 bases at J, with 21 bases in the middle. The CDR3 contains 15 residues. The CDR3: CASSQSKTGIGGYTF. The CDR3 DNA sequence: TGTGCCAGCAGTCAATCCAAGACAGGCATCGGTGGCTACACCTTC.

The chain joins TRBV15 to TRBJ2-1; TRBD2 matches 7 bases. The CDR3 totals 16 residues. The V gene end was trimmed by 6 bases and the J gene end by 9 bases; junction bases not matched to a gene: 17. The germline gives CDR1 LNHNV, CDR2 YYDKDF (reference sequence). The CDR3 DNA reads TGTGCCACCAGATTTCACTCCGGGACTAAGGTCGCTGAGCAGTTCTTC. Amino acid sequence: CATRFHSGTKVAEQFF.

The V call is TRBV19, the J call TRBJ1-2; the D is unclear. The CDR3 is 13 amino acids. The germline gives CDR1 LNHDA, CDR2 SQIVND (reference sequence). The germline V and J ends were trimmed by 3 bases and 7 bases, with 12 bases remaining between them. The CDR3 DNA reads TGTGCCAGTAGTATTGCGAGTCTTGGTGGCTACACCTTC. Amino acids: CASSIASLGGYTF. The whole variable domain, filled in from reference TRBV19 and TRBJ1-2, reads DGGITQSPKYLFRKEGQNVTLSCEQNLNHDAMYWYRQDPGQGLRLIYYSQIVNDFQKGDIAEGYSVSREKKESFPLTVTSAQKNPTAFYLCASSIASLGGYTFGSGTRLTVV.